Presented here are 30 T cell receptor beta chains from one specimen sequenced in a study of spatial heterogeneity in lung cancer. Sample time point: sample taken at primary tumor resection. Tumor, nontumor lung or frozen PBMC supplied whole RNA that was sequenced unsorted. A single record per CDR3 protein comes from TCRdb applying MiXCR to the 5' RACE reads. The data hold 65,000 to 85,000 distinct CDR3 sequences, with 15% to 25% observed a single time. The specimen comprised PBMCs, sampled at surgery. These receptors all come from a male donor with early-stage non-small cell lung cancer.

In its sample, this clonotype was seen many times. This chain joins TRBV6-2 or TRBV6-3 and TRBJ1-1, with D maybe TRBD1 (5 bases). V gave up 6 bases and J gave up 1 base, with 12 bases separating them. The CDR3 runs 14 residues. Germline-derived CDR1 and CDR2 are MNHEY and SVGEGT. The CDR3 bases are TGTGCCAGCAGAACGCCAGGGAAGAACACTGAAGCTTTCTTT. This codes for CASRTPGKNTEAFF.

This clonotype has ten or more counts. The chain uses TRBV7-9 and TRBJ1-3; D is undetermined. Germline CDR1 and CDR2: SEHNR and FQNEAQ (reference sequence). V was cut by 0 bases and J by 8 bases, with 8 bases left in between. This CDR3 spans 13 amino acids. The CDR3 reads CASSLAAGDTIYF. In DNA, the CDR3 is TGTGCCAGCAGCTTAGCAGCAGGAGACACCATATATTTT. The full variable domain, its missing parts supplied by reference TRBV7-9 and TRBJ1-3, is DTGVSQNPRHKITKRGQNVTFRCDPISEHNRLYWYRQTLGQGPEFLTYFQNEAQLEKSRLLSDRFSAERPKGSFSTLEIQRTEQGDSAMYLCASSLAAGDTIYFGEGSWLTVV.

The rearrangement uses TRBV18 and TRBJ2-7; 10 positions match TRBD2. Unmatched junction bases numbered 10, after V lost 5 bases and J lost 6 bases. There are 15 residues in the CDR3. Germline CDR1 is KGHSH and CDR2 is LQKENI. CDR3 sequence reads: CASSSVIAGGGEQYF. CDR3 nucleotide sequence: TGTGCCAGCTCATCCGTCATAGCGGGGGGCGGCGAGCAGTACTTC.

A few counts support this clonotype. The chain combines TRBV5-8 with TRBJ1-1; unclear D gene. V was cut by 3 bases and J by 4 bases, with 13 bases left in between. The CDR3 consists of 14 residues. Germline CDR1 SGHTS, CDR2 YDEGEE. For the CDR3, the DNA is TGTGCCAGCAGCTCTCCCGGAAAGGGCACTGAAGCTTTCTTT. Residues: CASSSPGKGTEAFF.

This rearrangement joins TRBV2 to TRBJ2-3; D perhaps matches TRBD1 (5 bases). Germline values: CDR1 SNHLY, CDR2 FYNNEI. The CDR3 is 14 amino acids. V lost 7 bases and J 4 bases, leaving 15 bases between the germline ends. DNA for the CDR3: TGTGCCAGCACTGTAGGCAGCAGGGCAGATACGCAGTATTTT. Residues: CASTVGSRADTQYF.

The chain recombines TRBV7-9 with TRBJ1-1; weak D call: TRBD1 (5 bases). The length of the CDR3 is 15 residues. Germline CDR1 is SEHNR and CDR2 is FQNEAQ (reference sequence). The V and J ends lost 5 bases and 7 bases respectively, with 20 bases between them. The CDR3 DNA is TGTGCCAGCAGCCCCTACCTGGGCAGGGATGGTGAAGCTTTCTTT. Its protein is CASSPYLGRDGEAFF. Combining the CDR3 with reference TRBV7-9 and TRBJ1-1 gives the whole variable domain DTGVSQNPRHKITKRGQNVTFRCDPISEHNRLYWYRQTLGQGPEFLTYFQNEAQLEKSRLLSDRFSAERPKGSFSTLEIQRTEQGDSAMYLCASSPYLGRDGEAFFGQGTRLTVV.

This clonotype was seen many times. For the CDR3, the DNA is TGCGCCAGCAGCTGGGCACCGGGACAGGGGGCAAAGCCGAACACCGGGGAGCTGTTTTTT. It yields the protein CASSWAPGQGAKPNTGELFF. The V gene is TRBV5-1, the J gene TRBJ2-2; 12 bases map to TRBD1. V was pared by 3 bases and J by 0 bases, with 12 bases of the junction left unmatched. The CDR3 contains 20 residues. Germline lookup yields CDR1 SGHRS and CDR2 YFSETQ.

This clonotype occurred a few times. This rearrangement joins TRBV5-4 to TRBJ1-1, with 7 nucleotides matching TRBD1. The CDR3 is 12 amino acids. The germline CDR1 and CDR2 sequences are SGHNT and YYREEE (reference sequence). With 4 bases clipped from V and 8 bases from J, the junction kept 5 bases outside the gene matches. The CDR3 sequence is CASSPGQREAFF. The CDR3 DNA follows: TGTGCCAGCAGCCCGGGACAGCGCGAAGCTTTCTTT.

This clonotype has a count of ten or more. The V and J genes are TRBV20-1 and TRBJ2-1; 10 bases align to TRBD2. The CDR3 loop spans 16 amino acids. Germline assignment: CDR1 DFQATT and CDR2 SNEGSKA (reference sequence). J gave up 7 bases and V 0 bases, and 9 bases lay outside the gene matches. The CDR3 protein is CSAREGLAGGRNEQFF. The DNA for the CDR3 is TGCAGTGCTAGAGAAGGTTTAGCGGGAGGACGGAATGAGCAGTTCTTC.

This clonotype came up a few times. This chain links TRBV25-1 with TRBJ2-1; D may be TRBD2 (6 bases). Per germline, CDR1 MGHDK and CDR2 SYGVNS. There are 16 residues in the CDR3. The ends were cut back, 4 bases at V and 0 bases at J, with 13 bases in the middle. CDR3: CASSGGLQSSYNEQFF. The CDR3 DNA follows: TGTGCCAGCAGTGGGGGACTGCAGAGCTCCTACAATGAGCAGTTCTTC.

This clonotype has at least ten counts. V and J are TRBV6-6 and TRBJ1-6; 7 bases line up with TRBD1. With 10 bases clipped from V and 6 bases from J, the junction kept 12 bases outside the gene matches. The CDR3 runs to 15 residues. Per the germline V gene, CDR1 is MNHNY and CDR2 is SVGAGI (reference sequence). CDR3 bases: TGTGCCATAAGCCTCCGGACAGGCACTAATTCACCCCTCCACTTT. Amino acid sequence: CAISLRTGTNSPLHF.

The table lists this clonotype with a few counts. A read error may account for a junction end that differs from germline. CDR3 in DNA: TGCGCCAGCAGTCCAGGGTTATTT. It is translated as CASSPGLF. This chain connects TRBV23-1 to TRBJ1-1; perhaps TRBD1 as D (5 bases). TRBV23-1 is an ORF, with its function uncertain. The CDR3 extends over 8 amino acids.

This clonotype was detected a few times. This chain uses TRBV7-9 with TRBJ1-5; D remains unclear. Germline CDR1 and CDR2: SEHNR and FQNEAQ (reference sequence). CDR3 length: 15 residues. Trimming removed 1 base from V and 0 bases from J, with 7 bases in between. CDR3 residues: CASSLDGFSNQPQHF. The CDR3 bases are TGTGCCAGCAGCTTAGACGGTTTTAGCAATCAGCCCCAGCATTTT.

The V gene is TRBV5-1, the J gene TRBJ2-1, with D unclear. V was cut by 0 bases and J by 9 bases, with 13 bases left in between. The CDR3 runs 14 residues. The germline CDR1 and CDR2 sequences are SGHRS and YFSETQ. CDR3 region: CASSLGKTGGEQFF. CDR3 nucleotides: TGCGCCAGCAGCTTGGGGAAAACTGGCGGTGAGCAGTTCTTC.

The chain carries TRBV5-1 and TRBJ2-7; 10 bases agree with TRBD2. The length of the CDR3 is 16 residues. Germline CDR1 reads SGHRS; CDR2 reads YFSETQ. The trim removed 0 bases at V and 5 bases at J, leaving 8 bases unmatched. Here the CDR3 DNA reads TGCGCCAGCAGCTTGGATAGCGGGGGGACCCCCCACGAGCAGTACTTC. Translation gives CASSLDSGGTPHEQYF.

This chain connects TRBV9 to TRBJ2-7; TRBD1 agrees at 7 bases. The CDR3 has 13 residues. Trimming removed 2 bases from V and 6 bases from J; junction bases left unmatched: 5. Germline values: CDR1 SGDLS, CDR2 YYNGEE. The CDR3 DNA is TGTGCCAGCAGCGTCATTGCAGGGGGCGAGCAGTACTTC. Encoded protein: CASSVIAGGEQYF.

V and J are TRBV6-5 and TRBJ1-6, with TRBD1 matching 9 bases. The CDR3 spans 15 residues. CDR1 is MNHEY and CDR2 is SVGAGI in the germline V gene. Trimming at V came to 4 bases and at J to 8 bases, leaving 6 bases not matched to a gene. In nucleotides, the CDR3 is TGTGCCAGCAGTTTAAGGGGACAGGGTGATTCACCCCTCCACTTT. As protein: CASSLRGQGDSPLHF.

DNA of the CDR3: TGTGCCAGTAGTTCCCAAGGACGGACTAGCGGGATTAATGAGCAGTTCTTC. Translation gives CASSSQGRTSGINEQFF. V and J are TRBV19 and TRBJ2-1; 12 bases match TRBD2. The CDR3 totals 17 residues. J lost 7 bases, V lost 5 bases, and 12 bases had no gene match. Germline CDR1 and CDR2: LNHDA and SQIVND (reference sequence).

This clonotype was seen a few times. This CDR3 is CVTLSESHFGYTF. CDR3 nucleotide sequence: TGTGTCACCTTGTCCGAGTCCCACTTTGGCTACACCTTC. The rearrangement joins TRBV7-9 to TRBJ1-2; D is undetermined. The CDR3 runs 13 residues. Germline V gene sequence: CDR1 SEHNR, CDR2 FQNEAQ (reference sequence).

For the CDR3, the DNA is TGTGCCAGCAGCTTACTAACCGCGAATGAGCAGTTCTTC. Its translation: CASSLLTANEQFF. The genes are TRBV7-9 and TRBJ2-1; no reliable D call. Trimming pared 2 bases from V and 7 bases from J, leaving 9 bases between. Germline V CDR1 and CDR2: SEHNR, FQNEAQ (reference sequence). The CDR3 totals 13 residues.

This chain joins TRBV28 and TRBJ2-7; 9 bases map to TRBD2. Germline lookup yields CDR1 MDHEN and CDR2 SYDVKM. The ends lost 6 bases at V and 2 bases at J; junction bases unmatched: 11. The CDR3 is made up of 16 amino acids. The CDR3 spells CASRTPWGGGAYEQYF. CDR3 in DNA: TGTGCCAGCAGGACCCCTTGGGGCGGGGGGGCCTACGAGCAGTACTTC.

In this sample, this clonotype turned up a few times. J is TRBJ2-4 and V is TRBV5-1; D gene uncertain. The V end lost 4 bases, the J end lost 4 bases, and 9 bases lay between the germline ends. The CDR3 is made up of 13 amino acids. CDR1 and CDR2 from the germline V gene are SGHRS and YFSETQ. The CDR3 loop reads CASSQDGKNIQYF. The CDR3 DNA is TGCGCCAGCAGCCAGGACGGTAAAAACATTCAGTACTTC.

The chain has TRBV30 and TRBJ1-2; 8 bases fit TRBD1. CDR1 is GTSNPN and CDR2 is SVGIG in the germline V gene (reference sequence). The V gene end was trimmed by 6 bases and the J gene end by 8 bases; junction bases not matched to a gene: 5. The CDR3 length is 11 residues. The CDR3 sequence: CACLTGDGYTF. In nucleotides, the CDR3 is TGTGCCTGTCTGACAGGGGACGGCTACACCTTC.

This CDR3 is CSARSSGAYYEQYF. DNA of the CDR3: TGCAGTGCCAGATCGAGCGGGGCTTATTACGAGCAGTACTTC. This chain connects TRBV20-1 to TRBJ2-7, with 7 bases matching TRBD2. CDR1 is DFQATT, CDR2 SNEGSKA, per germline (reference sequence). The CDR3 length is 14 residues. Unmatched junction bases numbered 12, after V lost 6 bases and J lost 4 bases.

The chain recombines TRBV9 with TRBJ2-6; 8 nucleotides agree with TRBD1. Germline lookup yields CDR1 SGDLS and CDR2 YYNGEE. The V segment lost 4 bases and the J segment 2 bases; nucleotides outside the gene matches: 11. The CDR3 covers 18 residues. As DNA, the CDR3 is TGTGCCAGCAGCCACCTCCGGACAGGGTCGACTGGGGCCAACGTCCTGACTTTC. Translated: CASSHLRTGSTGANVLTF.

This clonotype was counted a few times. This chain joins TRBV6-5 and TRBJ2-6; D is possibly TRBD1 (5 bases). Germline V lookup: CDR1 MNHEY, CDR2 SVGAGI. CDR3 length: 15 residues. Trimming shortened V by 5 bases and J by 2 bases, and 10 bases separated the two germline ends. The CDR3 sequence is CASSPEGAGANVLTF. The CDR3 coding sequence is TGTGCCAGCAGTCCCGAAGGGGCTGGGGCCAACGTCCTGACTTTC.

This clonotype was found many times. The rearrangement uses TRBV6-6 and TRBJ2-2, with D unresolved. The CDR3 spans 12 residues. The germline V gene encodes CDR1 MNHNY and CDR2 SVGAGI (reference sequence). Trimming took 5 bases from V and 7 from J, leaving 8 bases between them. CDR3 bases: TGTGCCAGCAGTACCTGGAGCGGGGAGCTGTTTTTT. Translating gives CASSTWSGELFF.

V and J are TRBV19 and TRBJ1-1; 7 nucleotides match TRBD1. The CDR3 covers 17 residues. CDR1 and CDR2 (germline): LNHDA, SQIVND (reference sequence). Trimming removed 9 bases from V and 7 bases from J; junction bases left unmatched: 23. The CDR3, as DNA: TGTGCCAGGAAGTTAGTCCCGGGACAGCGGGGTTCGAGTGAAGCTTTCTTT. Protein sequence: CARKLVPGQRGSSEAFF.

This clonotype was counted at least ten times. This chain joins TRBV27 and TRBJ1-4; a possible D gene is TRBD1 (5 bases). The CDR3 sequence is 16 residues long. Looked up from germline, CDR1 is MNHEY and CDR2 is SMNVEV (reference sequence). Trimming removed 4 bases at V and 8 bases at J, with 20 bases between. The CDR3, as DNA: TGTGCCAGCAGTTCCTACCGGGGCAGGGTAGGGGAAAAACTGTTTTTT. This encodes CASSSYRGRVGEKLFF.

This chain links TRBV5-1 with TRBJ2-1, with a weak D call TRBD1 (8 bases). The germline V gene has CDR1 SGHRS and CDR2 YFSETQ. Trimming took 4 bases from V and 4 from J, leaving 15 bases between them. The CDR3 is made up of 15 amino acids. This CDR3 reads CASSPTGEGYNEQFF. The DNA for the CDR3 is TGCGCCAGCAGCCCGACAGGGGAGGGGTACAATGAGCAGTTCTTC. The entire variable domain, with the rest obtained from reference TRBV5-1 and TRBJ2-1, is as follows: KAGVTQTPRYLIKTRGQQVTLSCSPISGHRSVSWYQQTPGQGLQFLFEYFSETQRNKGNFPGRFSGRQFSNSRSEMNVSTLELGDSALYLCASSPTGEGYNEQFFGPGTRLTVL.